This T cell receptor (beta chain) was identified in a study of blood T cell repertoires in COVID-19. Overall study context: From the United States, Italy and Spain came samples of acute and convalescent COVID-19.

Original processing methods: Amplified reference gene primers provided the basis for estimating nucleated cell counts. TCRdb keeps only in-frame clones here, not all; method: immunoSEQ multiplex PCR. The DNA gave D and trimming, while V, J and clone size come from that table. Of 150,000 or so clones in the sample, 80% to 90% were seen once. V dropped 1 base and J dropped 2; count of bases not matched to a gene: 21. CDR1 is MNHNS, CDR2 SASEGT, per germline. This CDR3 has 22 residues. This clone has only one observation. Sequenced material: peripheral blood. The clonotype comes from a man in his sixties with active or convalescent COVID-19. The chain is built from TRBV6-1 and TRBJ2-3; TRBD2 agrees at 10 bases. The CDR3 DNA reads as TGTGCCAGCAGTGAAGGGCTAGGGGGCTTCTGGAGCGGGAGGGCCTTCACAGATACGCAGTATTTT. Its protein is CASSEGLGGFWSGRAFTDTQYF.